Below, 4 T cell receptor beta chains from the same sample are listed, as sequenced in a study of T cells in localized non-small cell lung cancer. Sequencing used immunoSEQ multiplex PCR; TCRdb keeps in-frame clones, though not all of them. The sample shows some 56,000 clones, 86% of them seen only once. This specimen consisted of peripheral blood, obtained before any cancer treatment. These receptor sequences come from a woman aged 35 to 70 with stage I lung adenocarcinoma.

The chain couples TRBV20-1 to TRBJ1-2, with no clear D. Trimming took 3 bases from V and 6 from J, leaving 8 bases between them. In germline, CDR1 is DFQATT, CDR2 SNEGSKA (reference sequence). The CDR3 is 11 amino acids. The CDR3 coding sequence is TGCAGTGCTAGTAGGGCCGATGGCTACACCTTC. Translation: CSASRADGYTF.

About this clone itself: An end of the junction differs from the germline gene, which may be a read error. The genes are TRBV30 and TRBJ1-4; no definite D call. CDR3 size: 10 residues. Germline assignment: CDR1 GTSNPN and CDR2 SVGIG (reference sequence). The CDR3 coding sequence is TGTGCCTGGAGTTTAGTGAAGTCTTATTTT. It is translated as CAWSLVKSYF.

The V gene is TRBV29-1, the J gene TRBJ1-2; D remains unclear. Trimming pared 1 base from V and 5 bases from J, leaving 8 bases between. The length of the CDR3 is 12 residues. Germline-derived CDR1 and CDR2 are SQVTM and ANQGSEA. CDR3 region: CSVEATLYGYTF. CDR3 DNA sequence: TGCAGCGTTGAAGCGACACTATATGGCTACACCTTC.

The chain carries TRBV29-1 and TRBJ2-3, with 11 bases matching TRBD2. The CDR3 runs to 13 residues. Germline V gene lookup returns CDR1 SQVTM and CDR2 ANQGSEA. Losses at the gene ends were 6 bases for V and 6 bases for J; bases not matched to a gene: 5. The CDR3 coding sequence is TGCAGCGTAAACGGACTAGCGGGTGATACGCAGTATTTT. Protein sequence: CSVNGLAGDTQYF.